The clone carrying this TCR beta chain has more than one count but fewer than ten. This specimen comes from a study of T cell repertoires in cytomegalovirus infection. One entry per CDR3 protein, called by TCRdb with MiXCR from the reads. The table includes approximately 490,000 distinct CDR3 sequences, around 11% detected once. This receptor was taken from a human donor in good health (CMV status not recorded). Some clones in this sample may be carry-over from other donors' samples. The sequenced sample consisted of PBMCs.

The CDR3 loop reads CASSLTEGAYEQYF. The CDR3 DNA reads as TGTGCCAGCAGTTTAACGGAGGGGGCCTACGAGCAGTACTTC. The V call is TRBV12-3 or TRBV12-4, the J call TRBJ2-7, with D perhaps given as TRBD1 or TRBD2 (6 bases each). The V end was cut by 2 bases, the J end by 2 bases, with 10 bases between. CDR3 length equals 14 residues.